The T cell receptor beta chain described here comes from a study of cytomegalovirus exposure and HLA in healthy donors. Whole-study findings and limits: The authors listed around 150 TCR beta chains as cytomegalovirus-associated. Rarity characterized most TCR sequences, yet some public TCRs appeared in many donors.

With regard to this clone: Its target is unknown.

Germline values: CDR1 SEHNR, CDR2 FQNEAQ (reference sequence). The CDR3 consists of 15 residues. V was trimmed by 1 base and J by 12 bases, leaving 19 bases between them. Profiling relied on immunoSEQ multiplex PCR, and the TCRdb table lists in-frame clones only, not all of them. This table has some 200,000 clones, around 86% appearing once. V is TRBV7-9 and J is TRBJ2-1; tentative D call: TRBD2 (5 bases). What was sequenced was PBMCs. The clonotype comes from a man aged 30 to 39 in good health and CMV-seropositive. The CDR3 is CASSLVSAVSGWQFF. The CDR3 DNA reads as TGTGCCAGCAGCTTAGTTTCGGCGGTCAGCGGCTGGCAGTTCTTC. Using reference TRBV7-9 and TRBJ2-1 for the parts outside the CDR3, the full variable domain is DTGVSQNPRHKITKRGQNVTFRCDPISEHNRLYWYRQTLGQGPEFLTYFQNEAQLEKSRLLSDRFSAERPKGSFSTLEIQRTEQGDSAMYLCASSLVSAVSGWQFFGPGTRLTVL.